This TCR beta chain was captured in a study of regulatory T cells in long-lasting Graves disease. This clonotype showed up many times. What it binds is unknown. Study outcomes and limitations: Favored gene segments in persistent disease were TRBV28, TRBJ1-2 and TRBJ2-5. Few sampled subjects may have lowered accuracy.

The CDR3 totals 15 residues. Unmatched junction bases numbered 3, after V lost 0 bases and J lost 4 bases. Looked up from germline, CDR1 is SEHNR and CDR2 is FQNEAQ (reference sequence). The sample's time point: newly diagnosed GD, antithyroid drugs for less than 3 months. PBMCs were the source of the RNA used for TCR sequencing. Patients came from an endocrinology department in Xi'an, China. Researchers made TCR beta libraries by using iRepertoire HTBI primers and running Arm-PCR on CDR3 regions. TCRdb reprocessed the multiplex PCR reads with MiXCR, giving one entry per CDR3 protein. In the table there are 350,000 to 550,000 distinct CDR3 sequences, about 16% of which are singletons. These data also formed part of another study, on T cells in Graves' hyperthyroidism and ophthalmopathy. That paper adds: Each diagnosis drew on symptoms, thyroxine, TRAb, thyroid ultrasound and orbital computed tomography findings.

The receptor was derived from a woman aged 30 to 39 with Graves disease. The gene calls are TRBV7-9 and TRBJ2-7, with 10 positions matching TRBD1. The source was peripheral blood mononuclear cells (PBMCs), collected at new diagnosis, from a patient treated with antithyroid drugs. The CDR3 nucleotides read TGTGCCAGCAGCTTAGCAGGGACAGGGGTTTACGAGCAGTACTTC. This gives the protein CASSLAGTGVYEQYF.